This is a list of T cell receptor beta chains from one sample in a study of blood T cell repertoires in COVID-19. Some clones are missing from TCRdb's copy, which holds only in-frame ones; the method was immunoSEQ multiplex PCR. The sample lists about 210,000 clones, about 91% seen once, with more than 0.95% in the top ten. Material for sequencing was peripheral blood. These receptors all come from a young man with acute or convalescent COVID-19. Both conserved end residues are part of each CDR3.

CASSFITGGWITEAFF	TRBJ1-1	TRBV27
CASSPFAGVKDTEAFF	TRBJ1-1	TRBV5-1
CASSHASTEAFF	TRBJ1-1	TRBV3-1/TRBV3-2
CASSTQPSREWDIQYF	TRBJ2-4	TRBV6-6
CASLTQQGAASPLHF	TRBJ1-6	TRBV28
CASSQRGLNYGYTF	TRBJ1-2	TRBV23-1
CASSLSAAGRNTGELFF	TRBJ2-2	TRBV28
CASSLGGDPYEQYF	TRBJ2-7	TRBV7-9
CASIHPRDSDNEQFF	TRBJ2-1	TRBV7-9
CASSLGLAGSGELFF	TRBJ2-2	TRBV7-9
CASSFLDRGGGYTF	TRBJ1-2	TRBV27
CASSPTGGQQEDTQYF	TRBJ2-3	TRBV18
CASSKTGDSPLHF	TRBJ1-6	TRBV6-5
CASKRTGSYEQYF	TRBJ2-7	TRBV6-5
CASSKPKGQGIQPQHF	TRBJ1-5	TRBV6-6
CASSIILGLAGGGELFF	TRBJ2-2	TRBV19
CASSLGTGGLSGGYTF	TRBJ1-2	TRBV5-1
CASSYSLGQAYEQYF	TRBJ2-7	TRBV6-6
CASSLGAGVGYNEQFF	TRBJ2-1	TRBV7-9
CASTTLGGTGANVLTF	TRBJ2-6	TRBV28
CASSPDWTSGNYEQYF	TRBJ2-7	TRBV5-1
CASSYRKTGALHEQFF	TRBJ2-1	TRBV6-5
CASSTGSATDTQYF	TRBJ2-3	TRBV9
CASSQDNAGYYEQYF	TRBJ2-7	TRBV4-2
CASSQGRGGENIQYF	TRBJ2-4	TRBV3-1/TRBV3-2
CASSMGQGAGANVLTF	TRBJ2-6	TRBV5-1
CASSEVYRGYGELFF	TRBJ2-2	TRBV2
CASSTQGLYGYTF	TRBJ1-2	TRBV7-2
CASSLAEANYGYTF	TRBJ1-2	TRBV27
CASTRQGISTEAFF	TRBJ1-1	TRBV27
CAWRLQNGELFF	TRBJ2-2	TRBV30
CASSLVGSSNSPLHF	TRBJ1-6	TRBV7-9
CASSFFAGAMNTEAFF	TRBJ1-1	TRBV5-1
CASRTTGHGGNSPLHF	TRBJ1-6	TRBV19
CASSSLQGARGYTF	TRBJ1-2	TRBV28
CASSPPRATRMANEQFF	TRBJ2-1	TRBV4-1
CASSPQQGAAQPQHF	TRBJ1-5	TRBV7-6
CASSPTGGEQYF	TRBJ2-7	TRBV7-9
CASSLGTGGTETQYF	TRBJ2-5	TRBV9
CASSLVADGYTF	TRBJ1-2	TRBV7-9
CASSVRGAQGNEQFF	TRBJ2-1	TRBV9
CSVEDRGIVSRYNEQFF	TRBJ2-1	TRBV29-1
CASSLDGLAEVPGELFF	TRBJ2-2	TRBV5-1
CAWTLSGSTGELFF	TRBJ2-2	TRBV30
CSVPGQPYNEQFF	TRBJ2-1	TRBV29-1
CASSLSGRLNEQFF	TRBJ2-1	TRBV18
CASSPGGSSYNSPLHF	TRBJ1-6	TRBV7-9
CASSVLGQETQYF	TRBJ2-5	TRBV10-2
CASGTGKETQYF	TRBJ2-5	TRBV5-1
CASSAGGSSYSQETQYF	TRBJ2-5	TRBV5-1
CASSLGRVVSSYEQYF	TRBJ2-7	TRBV5-1
CASSSGGALRETQYF	TRBJ2-5	TRBV19
CASSNRETYEQYF	TRBJ2-7	TRBV7-9
CASSFLGLRDYGYTF	TRBJ1-2	TRBV28